The clone carrying this T cell receptor beta chain has a handful of counts. No antigen is known for it. The source of the sample is a study of blood T cells in healthy people across ages. Findings of the study overall: TCR beta diversity per million T cells fell roughly linearly with age.

A J-beta primer mix and a sample-barcoded 5' primer were used in a second PCR of roughly 6 to 11 cycles. Using its own MiXCR run on the 5' RACE reads, TCRdb lists one record per CDR3 protein. The data hold approximately 360,000 distinct CDR3 sequences, with about 49% observed a single time. The CDR3 is 17 residues long. The ends lost 5 bases at V and 7 bases at J; junction bases unmatched: 11. The germline V gene has CDR1 MNHEY and CDR2 SMNVEV (reference sequence). The J gene is TRBJ2-7, the V gene TRBV27, with 16 bases matching TRBD2. Sequencing was performed on blood. This receptor was obtained from a man aged 55 to 69 in good health. The CDR3 region has the DNA TGTGCCAGCAGTCCGGGACTAGCGGGAGGGCCTTCTGGTGAGCAGTACTTC. It codes for CASSPGLAGGPSGEQYF.